The 19 T cell receptor beta chains reported below all come from one sample, sequenced in a study of somatic mutations in cytotoxic T cells in rheumatoid arthritis. This table comes from immunoSEQ multiplex PCR, and its TCRdb copy is limited to in-frame clones, with some not included. This table holds roughly 35,000 clones, 84% found once. Sequencing was performed on CD8+ T cells sorted from blood. Receptors were obtained from a middle-aged man in good health.

The rearrangement links TRBV2 to TRBJ2-1, with no clear D. Germline V gene sequence: CDR1 SNHLY, CDR2 FYNNEI. The CDR3 has 12 residues. V was cut by 4 bases and J by 4 bases, with 5 bases left in between. The DNA of the CDR3 is TGTGCCAGCAGTGGGGCGTACAATGAGCAGTTCTTC. Translated, it gives CASSGAYNEQFF.

The chain recombines TRBV11-3 with TRBJ2-1; 10 bases are a match to TRBD2. The CDR3 covers 16 residues. Germline V CDR1 and CDR2: SGHNT, YENEEA. The junction had 7 bases not matched to a gene; V was cut back by 4 bases and J by 4 bases. CDR3 bases: TGTGCCAGCAGCTCCTCAAAAGCGGGAGGGTACAATGAGCAGTTCTTC. This codes for CASSSSKAGGYNEQFF.

This clone was found a few times. CDR3 nucleotide sequence: TGTGCCAGCAGCTTAGGAACAGCTACCACGAACACCGGGGAGCTGTTTTTT. As protein: CASSLGTATTNTGELFF. The genes are TRBV7-9 and TRBJ2-2; D is uncertain. This CDR3 contains 17 residues. Trimming removed 1 base at V and 0 bases at J, with 12 bases between. The V gene's germline CDR1 is SEHNR and CDR2 FQNEAQ (reference sequence).

This clone came up once. The chain has TRBV28 and TRBJ2-7; 12 bases fit TRBD2. V was pared by 10 bases and J by 6 bases, with 10 bases of the junction left unmatched. Germline assignment: CDR1 MDHEN and CDR2 SYDVKM. The length of the CDR3 is 14 residues. The CDR3 DNA reads as TGTGCCACCCTGCCGACGACTAGCGGGAGCGAGCAGTACTTC. Its protein is CATLPTTSGSEQYF.

The rearrangement links TRBV5-6 to TRBJ2-7; tentatively, D is TRBD1 (5 bases). The CDR3 consists of 12 residues. V gave up 4 bases and J gave up 6 bases, with 11 bases separating them. Germline CDR1 SGHDT, CDR2 YYEEEE. This chain's CDR3 is CASSLQGSEQYF. The CDR3 coding sequence is TGTGCCAGCAGCCTCCAGGGTTCCGAGCAGTACTTC.

DNA of the CDR3: TGTGCCAGCAGCCCAAGAAAGGACAGGGGCACAGATACGCAGTATTTT. It codes for CASSPRKDRGTDTQYF. V gene TRBV9 combines with J gene TRBJ2-3; 8 bases are shared with TRBD1. Germline V CDR1 and CDR2: SGDLS, YYNGEE. The CDR3 consists of 16 residues. The trim removed 4 bases at V and 1 base at J, leaving 8 bases unmatched.

V gene TRBV29-1 combines with J gene TRBJ2-7; D is unresolved. The germline CDR1 and CDR2 sequences are SQVTM and ANQGSEA. The CDR3 is made up of 13 amino acids. V lost 3 bases and J lost 1, with 10 bases in between. The DNA of the CDR3 is TGCAGCGTTGAGGACCCCGCTTCCTACGAGCAGTACTTC. Residues: CSVEDPASYEQYF.

The V call is TRBV4-2, the J call TRBJ1-1; no clear D. The germline gives CDR1 LGHNA, CDR2 YNFKEQ. This CDR3 contains 15 residues. With 0 bases removed from V and 2 bases from J, the gap between germline ends came to 10 bases. As DNA, the CDR3 is TGTGCCAGCAGCCAAGAGTCTCAGGTAAACACTGAAGCTTTCTTT. This codes for CASSQESQVNTEAFF.

The chain carries TRBV29-1 and TRBJ1-1; D not resolved. The germline V gene has CDR1 SQVTM and CDR2 ANQGSEA. The CDR3 is 13 amino acids. Trimming removed 3 bases from V and 6 bases from J, with 14 bases in between. The chain's CDR3 is CSVEWGSGAEAFF. The CDR3 DNA reads TGCAGCGTTGAGTGGGGTAGCGGCGCTGAAGCTTTCTTT.

The rearrangement uses TRBV23-1 and TRBJ2-5; no clear D. TRBV23-1 is sorted into the ORF group, with uncertain function. This CDR3 spans 12 amino acids. V dropped 1 base and J dropped 4 bases, with 4 bases sitting between them. In nucleotides, the CDR3 is TGCGCCAGCAGTCAATATGGAGAGACCCAGTACTTC. Translated: CASSQYGETQYF.

This clone was seen a few times. V gene TRBV15 combines with J gene TRBJ2-7; D assignment may be TRBD1 or TRBD2 (5 bases each). From germline, CDR1 is LNHNV and CDR2 YYDKDF (reference sequence). V was shortened by 0 bases and J by 3 bases, with 9 bases between the two germline ends. This CDR3 is 14 amino acids long. The CDR3 reads CATSREGTYYEQYF. The DNA for the CDR3 is TGTGCCACCAGCAGAGAAGGGACCTACTACGAGCAGTACTTC. Supplemented by reference TRBV15 and TRBJ2-7, the full variable domain reads DAMVIQNPRYQVTQFGKPVTLSCSQTLNHNVMYWYQQKSSQAPKLLFHYYDKDFNNEADTPDNFQSRRPNTSFCFLDIRSPGLGDTAMYLCATSREGTYYEQYFGPGTRLTVT.

The J gene is TRBJ2-2, the V gene TRBV6-5; D is perhaps TRBD1 (5 bases). Germline values: CDR1 MNHEY, CDR2 SVGAGI. The CDR3 has 14 residues. V lost 2 bases and J 4 bases, leaving 8 bases between the germline ends. CDR3 nucleotide sequence: TGTGCCAGCAGTTACGGTGACAGCACCGGGGAGCTGTTTTTT. This sequence encodes CASSYGDSTGELFF.

The chain has TRBV10-1 and TRBJ2-3; 12 bases match TRBD2. CDR1 and CDR2 (germline): WNHNN, SYGVQD (reference sequence). V lost 4 bases and J lost 4; bases outside the gene matches: 6. The CDR3 is made up of 16 amino acids. This chain's CDR3 is CASSGRLAGEPDTQYF. The CDR3 DNA reads as TGCGCCAGCAGTGGGAGACTAGCGGGAGAGCCAGATACGCAGTATTTT.

This sequence joins TRBV6-5 and TRBJ2-7; possibly TRBD2 for D (6 bases). V lost 2 bases and J lost 2, with 16 bases in between. The CDR3 has 16 residues. CDR1 is MNHEY, CDR2 SVGAGI, per germline. The CDR3 nucleotides read TGTGCCAGCAGTTACCGTATCGGGGCGGGGCCCTACGAGCAGTACTTC. Its protein product is CASSYRIGAGPYEQYF.

V and J are TRBV27 and TRBJ2-3; no firm D call. The germline V gene encodes CDR1 MNHEY and CDR2 SMNVEV (reference sequence). This CDR3 spans 13 amino acids. Trimming removed 0 bases from V and 5 bases from J, with 6 bases in between. This CDR3 reads CASSLSLRDTQYF. The CDR3 DNA reads as TGTGCCAGCAGTTTATCGTTGCGAGATACGCAGTATTTT.

The rearrangement uses TRBV7-8 and TRBJ2-2; TRBD1 might be the D (6 bases). The CDR3 contains 15 residues. The V gene's germline CDR1 is SGHVS and CDR2 FQNEAQ. Between the trimmed V and J ends, which lost 5 bases and 6 bases, there was a span of 16 bases. The chain's CDR3 is CASSRPQGWSGELFF. CDR3 bases: TGTGCCAGCAGCCGACCACAGGGTTGGTCCGGGGAGCTGTTTTTT.

This sequence joins TRBV29-1 and TRBJ1-2, with 8 bases fitting TRBD1. The ends lost 2 bases at V and 3 bases at J; junction bases unmatched: 5. Per germline, CDR1 SQVTM and CDR2 ANQGSEA. The CDR3 runs to 14 residues. This CDR3 is CSVETRDRHYGYTF. CDR3 coding DNA: TGCAGCGTTGAAACCCGGGACAGGCACTATGGCTACACCTTC.

This clone has only a few counts. The chain is built from TRBV5-5 and TRBJ2-1; TRBD2 matches 8 bases. Germline lookup yields CDR1 SGHKS and CDR2 YYEKEE (reference sequence). The CDR3 spans 15 residues. Unmatched junction bases numbered 4, after V lost 0 bases and J lost 5 bases. The CDR3 nucleotides are TGTGCCAGCAGCTTGGTTCATAGCGGGAACAATGAGCAGTTCTTC. This translates into CASSLVHSGNNEQFF.

This sequence joins TRBV5-6 and TRBJ2-3; D gene ambiguous. Looked up from germline, CDR1 is SGHDT and CDR2 is YYEEEE. The CDR3 is made up of 15 amino acids. The V end was cut by 0 bases, the J end by 3 bases, with 11 bases between. CDR3 loop: CASSLEGRWTDTQYF. In DNA, the CDR3 is TGTGCCAGCAGCTTGGAAGGCAGATGGACAGATACGCAGTATTTT.